This T cell receptor (beta chain) was sequenced during a study of esophageal squamous cell carcinoma under preoperative chemotherapy. Looking at the study overall: Samples included peripheral blood T cells as well as tumor-infiltrating lymphocytes. Regarding the study as a whole: Peripheral T cells migrating into the tumor appeared to partly supply post-treatment tumor-infiltrating lymphocytes. Peripheral T cells showed a significant TCR diversity increase after chemotherapy, unlike tumor-infiltrating lymphocytes.

As regards this clonotype: Its antigen remains unknown.

Germline CDR1 and CDR2: SGHVS and FQNEAQ. V was clipped by 5 bases and J by 10 bases, with 19 bases between them. The CDR3 totals 14 residues. As for time point: before preoperative PTX-NDP chemotherapy. Paclitaxel-nedaplatin chemotherapy was given to patients ahead of their surgery. MiXCR, run by TCRdb on the PCR reads, gives a single entry per CDR3 protein. Of tens of thousands of distinct CDR3 sequences listed, around 50% are singletons. This material was obtained from a patient given preoperative chemotherapy. The gene calls are TRBV7-8 and TRBJ2-3, with D maybe TRBD2 (5 bases). The TCR comes from a human donor with esophageal squamous cell carcinoma. The donor label of this sample is uncertain. The CDR3 coding sequence is TGTGCCAGCAGCCAGGATGGGAGCACCGATGCGCAGTATTTT. Encoded protein: CASSQDGSTDAQYF. Combining the CDR3 with reference TRBV7-8 and TRBJ2-3 gives the whole variable domain GAGVSQSPRYKVAKRGQDVALRCDPISGHVSLFWYQQALGQGPEFLTYFQNEAQLDKSGLPSDRFFAERPEGSVSTLKIQRTQQEDSAVYLCASSQDGSTDAQYFGPGTRLTVL.